This T cell receptor beta chain was sequenced in a study of spatial heterogeneity in lung cancer. Every TCR cDNA molecule bore a unique molecular identifier. MiXCR, applied by TCRdb to the 5' RACE reads, yields one record per CDR3 protein. Among about 94,000 distinct CDR3 sequences listed, less than 20% were seen once. This clonotype was detected a few times. Its antigen is undetermined. Time point described: blood at routine non-recurrence follow-up after resection. Whole-study findings and limits: Blood showed ubiquitous tumor TCRs more often at resection than at routine follow-up.

The germline gives CDR1 SEHNR, CDR2 FQNEAQ (reference sequence). Trimming cost V 5 bases and J 3 bases, with 7 bases left between them. The CDR3 extends over 12 amino acids. Material: PBMCs, obtained at follow-up. This sequence was found in a male donor with early-stage non-small cell lung cancer. The gene calls are TRBV7-9 and TRBJ1-2, with D perhaps TRBD1 (5 bases). This chain's CDR3 is CASSGADYGYTF. The CDR3 DNA sequence: TGTGCCAGCAGCGGGGCTGACTATGGCTACACCTTC.